A selection of T cell receptor beta chains follows, all from one sample in a study of control samples from healthy donors and cancer patients. Profiled with immunoSEQ multiplex PCR; TCRdb holds only in-frame clones, not every one. The sample lists about 30,000 clones; 91% were seen once. Material: PBMCs. These receptors were taken from a man aged 50-60 years with lung cancer. Each CDR3 is given with its conserved first and last residue. A D gene is named only where the DNA matches it firmly. Rows give clone size only sometimes, using once, few, many, or a class for an expanded clone.

j_call	d_call	clone_size	v_call	cdr3_nt	cdr3_aa
TRBJ1-6	-	-	TRBV7-9	TGTGCCAGCAGCCCCGGACGGAATAATTCACCCCTCCACTTT	CASSPGRNNSPLHF
TRBJ1-3	-	once	TRBV5-8	TGTGCCAGCGGTAGACAGCTCTCTGGAAACACCATATATTTT	CASGRQLSGNTIYF
TRBJ1-3	-	-	TRBV14	TGTGCCAGCAGCCCTTTAAGTGGGTCTACTGGAAACACCATATATTTT	CASSPLSGSTGNTIYF
TRBJ2-5	-	few	TRBV7-8	TGTGCCAGCAGCTTAAGGGGGGAAGGGGGCCAAGAGACCCAGTACTTC	CASSLRGEGGQETQYF
TRBJ1-4	-	-	TRBV4-1	TGCGCCAGCAGCCAAGACCCAGGGACATTCGCCGGTGAAAAACTGTTTTTT	CASSQDPGTFAGEKLFF
TRBJ1-2	TRBD1	-	TRBV7-2	TGTGCCAGCATCTCGGACAGGGGATTAGAAGGCTACACCTTC	CASISDRGLEGYTF
TRBJ1-3	TRBD1	-	TRBV7-2	TGTGCCAGCAGCTTAGGCCGGAGACAGGGGGTTTCTGGAAACACCATATATTTT	CASSLGRRQGVSGNTIYF
TRBJ2-5	-	-	TRBV7-9	TGTGCCAGCAGCTTAATCAGGGGTCGGGAGACCCAGTACTTC	CASSLIRGRETQYF
TRBJ2-5	TRBD1	-	TRBV28	TGTGCCAGCAGACCATCACAGGGGTCCCAAGAGACCCAGTACTTC	CASRPSQGSQETQYF
TRBJ1-5	-	-	TRBV30	TGTGCCTGGAGCGGGCCGGGTCAGCCCCAGCATTTT	CAWSGPGQPQHF
TRBJ1-3	-	-	TRBV9	TGTGCCAGCAGCGTGCAGAGCTCTGGAAACACCATATATTTT	CASSVQSSGNTIYF
TRBJ2-2	TRBD1	-	TRBV9	TGTGCCAGCAGCGAGTCCGGGACAGGGGTTTTTTCCGACACCGGGGAGCTGTTTTTT	CASSESGTGVFSDTGELFF
TRBJ1-6	-	once	TRBV6-5	TGTGCCAGCAGCGGGGGGGAGACTTATAATTCACCCCTCCACTTT	CASSGGETYNSPLHF
TRBJ2-1	-	-	TRBV15	TGTGCCACCAGGGAAGGGGAGGGGGCACCATCCTACAATGAGCAGTTCTTC	CATREGEGAPSYNEQFF
TRBJ2-1	-	-	TRBV9	TGTGCCAGCAGCGTAGAGGGCGAGCAGTTCTTC	CASSVEGEQFF
TRBJ2-1	-	-	TRBV7-3	TGTGCCAGCAGCCCATCCTCTTCCCCCAATGAGCAGTTCTTC	CASSPSSSPNEQFF
TRBJ1-2	-	-	TRBV5-8	TGTGCCAGCAGCTTGGAACAGGGCCGTTGGAATGGCTACACCTTC	CASSLEQGRWNGYTF